The 15 T cell receptor beta chains given below trace back to one sample, sequenced in a study of T cell repertoires and HLA-DP antigens. Measured with immunoSEQ multiplex PCR; TCRdb has only the in-frame clones, and not every one. The sample shows almost 90,000 clones, more than 75% of them seen only once. These receptors' targets are unknown. Material for sequencing was CD4+ T cells from PBMCs. These receptors were obtained from a man aged 50 to 59 in good health and CMV-seronegative.

This rearrangement joins TRBV19 to TRBJ1-2; D not resolved. Germline-derived CDR1 and CDR2 are LNHDA and SQIVND (reference sequence). The CDR3 totals 13 residues. V lost 6 bases and J 2 bases, leaving 10 bases between the germline ends. The CDR3 DNA reads TGTGCCAGTAGGCCGGGTCCCAACTATGGCTACACCTTC. Protein product: CASRPGPNYGYTF. The full variable domain, rest sourced from reference TRBV19 and TRBJ1-2, is DGGITQSPKYLFRKEGQNVTLSCEQNLNHDAMYWYRQDPGQGLRLIYYSQIVNDFQKGDIAEGYSVSREKKESFPLTVTSAQKNPTAFYLCASRPGPNYGYTFGSGTRLTVV.

The V gene is TRBV10-3, the J gene TRBJ1-5, with TRBD1 matching 8 bases. Looked up from germline, CDR1 is ENHRY and CDR2 is SYGVKD. The CDR3 is made up of 15 amino acids. The junction had 7 bases not matched to a gene; V was cut back by 8 bases and J by 1 base. CDR3 loop: CAIRPDRASNQPQHF. CDR3 bases: TGTGCCATCCGACCGGACAGGGCCAGCAATCAGCCCCAGCATTTT.

The CDR3 here is CASSKEIGRGYEQYF. Written as DNA, the CDR3 is TGTGCCAGCAGCAAAGAAATAGGCAGGGGCTACGAGCAGTACTTC. The chain couples TRBV21-1 to TRBJ2-7; no DNA check was done on the table's D call, TRBD1. TRBV21-1 is an annotated pseudogene. The CDR3 length is 15 residues.

This sequence joins TRBV5-1 and TRBJ2-7; the D is unclear. The germline V gene has CDR1 SGHRS and CDR2 YFSETQ. Trimming shortened V by 0 bases and J by 3 bases, and 16 bases separated the two germline ends. There are 16 residues in the CDR3. The CDR3 region is CASSLASRPTHYEQYF. The DNA of the CDR3 is TGCGCCAGCAGCTTGGCCTCTAGACCTACTCACTACGAGCAGTACTTC.

The rearrangement links TRBV15 to TRBJ2-1; 11 bases agree with TRBD1. V lost 3 bases to trimming and J lost 14 bases; unmatched junction nucleotides: 6. CDR3 length equals 13 residues. Looked up from germline, CDR1 is LNHNV and CDR2 is YYDKDF (reference sequence). CDR3 DNA: TGTGCCACCAGCAGGGGAGGGACAGGGGGAAAGTTCTTC. It is translated as CATSRGGTGGKFF. The complete variable domain, with remaining parts taken from reference TRBV15 and TRBJ2-1, reads DAMVIQNPRYQVTQFGKPVTLSCSQTLNHNVMYWYQQKSSQAPKLLFHYYDKDFNNEADTPDNFQSRRPNTSFCFLDIRSPGLGDTAMYLCATSRGGTGGKFFGPGTRLTVL.

V gene TRBV5-4 combines with J gene TRBJ2-1; 12 bases match TRBD2. The J segment lost 7 bases and the V segment lost 4 bases, leaving 9 bases of the junction unmatched. The CDR3 runs to 16 residues. CDR1 and CDR2 (germline): SGHNT, YYREEE (reference sequence). The CDR3 region has the DNA TGTGCCAGCAGCCCTCTCGGGACTAGCGGGTCGAATGAGCAGTTCTTC. It yields the protein CASSPLGTSGSNEQFF.

The V gene is TRBV10-3, the J gene TRBJ2-3; 12 nucleotides agree with TRBD2. Losses at the gene ends were 2 bases for V and 5 bases for J; bases not matched to a gene: 5. CDR3 length: 16 amino acids. Germline CDR1 is ENHRY and CDR2 is SYGVKD. In nucleotides, the CDR3 is TGTGCCATCAGTGAGGCTAGCGGGAGGGCCGGAGATACGCAGTATTTT. It translates to CAISEASGRAGDTQYF.

The chain carries TRBV7-8 and TRBJ2-1; D ambiguous. Per germline, CDR1 SGHVS and CDR2 FQNEAQ. V lost 5 bases, J lost 4 bases, and 12 bases lay in between. The CDR3 contains 14 residues. The CDR3 sequence is CASSDWTEYNEQFF. CDR3 nucleotides: TGTGCCAGCAGCGATTGGACCGAGTACAATGAGCAGTTCTTC.

The CDR3 bases are TGTGCCAGCACCCCGACTAGCGGGAGGATTTACGAGCAGTACTTC. It is translated as CASTPTSGRIYEQYF. The J gene is TRBJ2-7, the V gene TRBV2; 13 nucleotides line up with TRBD2. The CDR3 sequence is 15 residues long. V was clipped by 7 bases and J by 4 bases; unmatched bases: 7. Germline assignment: CDR1 SNHLY and CDR2 FYNNEI. Variable domain in full (rest from reference TRBV2 and TRBJ2-7): EPEVTQTPSHQVTQMGQEVILRCVPISNHLYFYWYRQILGQKVEFLVSFYNNEISEKSEIFDDQFSVERPDGSNFTLKIRSTKLEDSAMYFCASTPTSGRIYEQYFGPGTRLTVT.

This chain links TRBV18 with TRBJ2-7; D uncertain. Germline V CDR1 and CDR2: KGHSH, LQKENI. Trimming pared 0 bases from V and 6 bases from J, leaving 15 bases between. This CDR3 is built from 15 residues. In nucleotides, the CDR3 is TGTGCCAGCTCACCACCATCGAGAAGGGAAAGCGAGCAGTACTTC. Translated, it gives CASSPPSRRESEQYF.

The chain carries TRBV5-1 and TRBJ1-1, with TRBD1 matching 7 bases. CDR3 length: 14 amino acids. Germline CDR1 reads SGHRS; CDR2 reads YFSETQ. V gave up 4 bases and J gave up 2 bases; unmatched junction bases: 5. The CDR3 here is CASSPGGTNTEAFF. For the CDR3, the DNA is TGCGCCAGCAGCCCAGGGGGGACAAACACTGAAGCTTTCTTT.

V gene TRBV9 combines with J gene TRBJ2-7; 8 bases match TRBD1. Germline CDR1 is SGDLS and CDR2 is YYNGEE. With V trimmed by 3 bases and J by 3 bases, 8 bases remained unmatched. The CDR3 covers 15 residues. The CDR3 is CASSATSGQGYEQYF. In nucleotides, the CDR3 is TGTGCCAGCAGCGCCACCAGCGGACAGGGCTACGAGCAGTACTTC.

CDR3 amino acids: CASSLARSTGELFF. As DNA, the CDR3 is TGTGCCAGCAGCTTAGCCCGGTCCACCGGGGAGCTGTTTTTT. V usage is TRBV7-9 and J usage is TRBJ2-2; D remains ambiguous. The CDR3 runs to 14 residues. CDR1 and CDR2 from the germline V gene are SEHNR and FQNEAQ (reference sequence). V was cut by 0 bases and J by 4 bases, with 6 bases left in between.

V and J are TRBV7-6 and TRBJ2-7, with 10 bases lining up with TRBD2. V gave up 6 bases and J gave up 6 bases; unmatched junction bases: 5. Germline assignment: CDR1 SGHVS and CDR2 FNYEAQ. The CDR3 is 13 amino acids. The DNA of the CDR3 is TGTGCCAGCAGTCTTAGCGGGGGGCTCGAGCAGTACTTC. It translates to CASSLSGGLEQYF.

This chain joins TRBV2 and TRBJ2-3, with D uncertain. CDR3 length: 14 residues. Trimming stripped 6 bases from V and 0 bases from J, with 10 bases between. The germline V gene has CDR1 SNHLY and CDR2 FYNNEI. CDR3 protein: CASRPKQSTDTQYF. Here the CDR3 DNA reads TGTGCCAGCAGGCCAAAACAGAGCACAGATACGCAGTATTTT.